This T cell receptor beta chain was sequenced for a study of shared clonotypes between healthy human individuals. Study-level points and caveats: Though the depth was large, rarefaction showed that sorted-subset sequencing was incomplete. Relative to clonotypes present in all four donors, those not shared had lower generation probabilities.

The length of the CDR3 is 13 residues. Looked up from germline, CDR1 is MNHNS and CDR2 is SASEGT. Trimming stripped 2 bases from V and 2 bases from J, with 7 bases between. To note about this clone: Its antigen is not known. The sample contains more than one DNA sequence encoding this CDR3.

Every subset's genomic DNA went evenly onto several immunoSEQ plates. The data were produced by immunoSEQ multiplex PCR, yet TCRdb's version contains in-frame clones alone and is incomplete. The sample lists 1.5 million to 2.5 million clones, about 94% occurring once. CD45RO-negative CD8 cells positively selected for CCR7 made up the naive population, which excluded terminally differentiated effector memory CD45RA+ cells. Donors, without exception, were Caucasian adults residing in Nashville, Tennessee. This chain connects TRBV6-1 to TRBJ2-7; either TRBD1 or TRBD2 may supply D (5 bases each). Sequenced material: naive CD8+ T cells sorted from blood. The TCR comes from a man aged 18 to 30 in good health. In DNA form, the CDR3 reads TGTGCCAGCAGTGAACTGGGGGCCTACGAGCAGTACTTC. It yields the protein CASSELGAYEQYF.